This is a list of T cell receptor beta chains from one sample in a study of cytotoxic CD8 clonotypes in ibrutinib-treated CLL. Sequencing used immunoSEQ multiplex PCR; TCRdb keeps in-frame clones, though not all of them. The data contain 130,000 or so clones, roughly 83% of them singletons. The sample in question was PBMCs, obtained after 12 months of ibrutinib treatment. The source of these receptors is a human donor with chronic lymphocytic leukemia. Each CDR3 is given without its conserved first and last residue. The D gene is left open where the match is weak. Where a row states a size, it is once, few, many or the class of an expanded clone; other rows omit it.

size: -; D: -; V: TRBV30; J: TRBJ2-7; CDR3: AWSGLNEQY
size: -; D: TRBD2; V: TRBV7-7; J: TRBJ2-1; CDR3: ASSLGTRDEQF
size: -; D: TRBD1; V: TRBV19; J: TRBJ2-3; CDR3: ASSLGTGGSGTQY
size: -; D: TRBD2; V: TRBV6-6; J: TRBJ2-1; CDR3: AGGSGAGVTDEQF
size: few; D: -; V: TRBV19; J: TRBJ2-2; CDR3: ASNQGNTGELF
size: -; D: TRBD2; V: TRBV5-6; J: TRBJ2-5; CDR3: ASSRRSSGRLHREETQY
size: -; D: TRBD2; V: TRBV29-1; J: TRBJ2-3; CDR3: SAPGLAGNTDTQY
size: many; D: -; V: TRBV29-1; J: TRBJ2-1; CDR3: SGDRSYEQF
size: -; D: TRBD1; V: TRBV9; J: TRBJ1-2; CDR3: ASSSQTPGQGAIS
size: -; D: -; V: TRBV19; J: TRBJ2-7; CDR3: ASSIGQGHSYEQY
size: -; D: TRBD1; V: TRBV5-1; J: TRBJ1-2; CDR3: ASSLGRGRIDYGYT
size: -; D: TRBD1; V: TRBV6-5; J: TRBJ2-7; CDR3: ASSGTGFFSEQY
size: -; D: -; V: TRBV5-4; J: TRBJ2-1; CDR3: ASSLSGTYNEQF
size: -; D: TRBD1; V: TRBV7-2; J: TRBJ1-1; CDR3: ASSLDRIMNTEAF
size: -; D: -; V: TRBV15; J: TRBJ2-3; CDR3: ATSRDYERSSTDTQY
size: -; D: -; V: TRBV4-2; J: TRBJ1-1; CDR3: ASSINALNTEAF
size: -; D: -; V: TRBV19; J: TRBJ2-7; CDR3: ASSMADGRPYEQY
size: -; D: TRBD2; V: TRBV5-6; J: TRBJ2-1; CDR3: ASSRTGGNEQF
size: -; D: -; V: TRBV4-1; J: TRBJ2-3; CDR3: ASSPLGARSTDTQY
size: -; D: TRBD2; V: TRBV13; J: TRBJ2-1; CDR3: ASRRVLAPREQF
size: -; D: TRBD2; V: TRBV7-2; J: TRBJ2-1; CDR3: ASSSVIPSGNHNEQF
size: -; D: TRBD1; V: TRBV6-6; J: TRBJ2-1; CDR3: ASRTGGGEQF
size: -; D: -; V: TRBV4-1; J: TRBJ2-3; CDR3: ASSTPSRTTTDTQY
size: -; D: TRBD1; V: TRBV28; J: TRBJ2-3; CDR3: ASGDRGTDTQY